Each of the 25 T cell receptor beta chains below was sequenced from the same sample in a study of blood T cell repertoires in COVID-19. Only in-frame clones appear in the TCRdb table, and some are missing; sequencing was by immunoSEQ multiplex PCR. Of 150,000 to 200,000 clones listed, 86% were seen once; the top ten hold 2.5% to 3.5%. What was sequenced was peripheral blood. These receptors all come from a woman aged 25-40 years with active or convalescent COVID-19.

V usage is TRBV24-1 and J usage is TRBJ1-1; weak D call: TRBD1 (6 bases). Trimming shortened V by 1 base and J by 4 bases, and 18 bases separated the two germline ends. Germline V gene sequence: CDR1 KGHDR, CDR2 SFDVKD. CDR3 length equals 17 residues. The CDR3 coding sequence is TGTGCCACCAGTGATTTTTTCAGGGGATGGGGAGTCACTGAAGCTTTCTTT. Translated, it gives CATSDFFRGWGVTEAFF.

V gene TRBV19 combines with J gene TRBJ2-5; 7 nucleotides line up with TRBD1. CDR1 is LNHDA, CDR2 SQIVND, per germline (reference sequence). The V gene end was trimmed by 9 bases and the J gene end by 5 bases; junction bases not matched to a gene: 12. This CDR3 spans 14 amino acids. CDR3 amino acids: CASSPTGLGETQYF. For the CDR3, the DNA is TGTGCCAGCAGTCCGACAGGGCTCGGGGAGACCCAGTACTTC.

The chain couples TRBV15 to TRBJ1-4; D unclear. The length of the CDR3 is 13 residues. Germline V gene data show CDR1 as LNHNV and CDR2 as YYDKDF (reference sequence). Deletions cut 8 bases from V and 8 bases from J, with 15 bases between. The DNA for the CDR3 is TGTGCCACCTCCGGGAATCAGCGGGAAAAACTGTTTTTT. Protein product: CATSGNQREKLFF.

This chain links TRBV30 with TRBJ1-1; TRBD1 is a possible D gene (5 bases). CDR1 and CDR2 from the germline V gene are GTSNPN and SVGIG (reference sequence). This CDR3 is built from 11 residues. V lost 5 bases to trimming and J lost 7 bases, with 11 bases between them. CDR3 DNA sequence: TGTGCCTGGGAAAGACAGATTGAAGCTTTCTTT. Translation gives CAWERQIEAFF. Together with reference TRBV30 and TRBJ1-1, the CDR3 gives the full variable domain: SQTIHQWPATLVQPVGSPLSLECTVEGTSNPNLYWYRQAAGRGLQLLFYSVGIGQISSEVPQNLSASRPQDRQFILSSKKLLLSDSGFYLCAWERQIEAFFGQGTRLTVV.

V gene TRBV19 combines with J gene TRBJ1-4; a possible D gene is TRBD1 (6 bases). The CDR3 contains 15 residues. Per germline, CDR1 LNHDA and CDR2 SQIVND (reference sequence). Trimming stripped 5 bases from V and 3 bases from J, with 13 bases between. The CDR3 DNA follows: TGTGCCAGTAGTGCCAGAGGGGGGGCTAATGAAAAACTGTTTTTT. Encoded protein: CASSARGGANEKLFF.

The chain links TRBV6-5 to TRBJ1-5, with 7 positions matching TRBD1. V was pared by 2 bases and J by 5 bases, with 6 bases of the junction left unmatched. The CDR3 runs to 15 residues. Germline values: CDR1 MNHEY, CDR2 SVGAGI. CDR3 nucleotides: TGTGCCAGCAGTTACGGTGGAGGGGGCGATCAGCCCCAGCATTTT. It specifies CASSYGGGGDQPQHF.

The chain links TRBV6-5 to TRBJ1-1; D remains unclear. Germline loops: CDR1 MNHEY, CDR2 SVGAGI. V lost 2 bases and J lost 6, with 13 bases in between. This CDR3 has 14 residues. DNA of the CDR3: TGTGCCAGCAGTTACGGACTAGGAGTCCCTGAAGCTTTCTTT. Translated, it gives CASSYGLGVPEAFF.

The V and J genes are TRBV18 and TRBJ2-5, with 8 bases identical to TRBD1. V lost 2 bases, J lost 4 bases, and 6 bases stayed unmatched. The length of the CDR3 is 15 residues. Germline CDR1 KGHSH, CDR2 LQKENI. The CDR3 reads CASSPDRGILETQYF. CDR3 nucleotides: TGTGCCAGCTCACCAGACAGGGGAATATTAGAGACCCAGTACTTC.

CDR3 sequence (DNA): TGTGCCAGCAGCTTTGGGACTAGTGGATACAATGAGCAGTTCTTC. This codes for CASSFGTSGYNEQFF. The chain joins TRBV7-8 to TRBJ2-1; 8 bases map to TRBD2. With V trimmed by 3 bases and J by 4 bases, 5 bases remained unmatched. The CDR3 is 15 amino acids. CDR1 and CDR2 from the germline V gene are SGHVS and FQNEAQ.

J is TRBJ1-2 and V is TRBV6-5; 9 bases align to TRBD1. Trimming cost V 2 bases and J 3 bases; bases outside gene matches: 1. Per the germline V gene, CDR1 is MNHEY and CDR2 is SVGAGI. CDR3 length: 14 residues. As DNA, the CDR3 is TGTGCCAGCAGTTACCGGGACAGGGACTATGGCTACACCTTC. This codes for CASSYRDRDYGYTF.

This rearrangement joins TRBV12-3 or TRBV12-4 to TRBJ2-2, with D maybe TRBD2 (5 bases). This CDR3 has 13 amino acids. The V gene lost 4 bases and the J gene lost 7 bases, with 10 bases spanning the gap. The CDR3: CASSSGEFGELFF. CDR3 in DNA: TGTGCCAGCAGTTCCGGGGAATTCGGGGAGCTGTTTTTT.

In its sample, this clone was seen a few times. The chain links TRBV5-1 to TRBJ1-3; D not certain. Germline-derived CDR1 and CDR2 are SGHRS and YFSETQ. Trimming removed 2 bases at V and 2 bases at J, with 8 bases between. This CDR3 region has 14 residues. The CDR3 loop is CASSFGETGNTIYF. CDR3 sequence (DNA): TGCGCCAGCAGCTTTGGTGAGACTGGAAACACCATATATTTT.

V is TRBV6-2 or TRBV6-3 and J is TRBJ2-7; tentative D call: TRBD2 (5 bases). With 0 bases removed from V and 0 bases from J, the gap between germline ends came to 15 bases. The germline V gene has CDR1 MNHEY and CDR2 SVGEGT. There are 17 residues in the CDR3. DNA for the CDR3: TGTGCCAGCAGTTACTCGAGATTCGAGGGTTACTCCTACGAGCAGTACTTC. Protein sequence: CASSYSRFEGYSYEQYF.

The rearrangement links TRBV19 to TRBJ2-1; the match to TRBD1 covers 7 bases. The CDR3 is 16 residues long. Trimming at V came to 5 bases and at J to 0 bases, leaving 7 bases not matched to a gene. CDR1 and CDR2 from the germline V gene are LNHDA and SQIVND (reference sequence). CDR3: CASSGPTGISYNEQFF. DNA of the CDR3: TGTGCCAGTAGTGGCCCGACAGGGATCTCCTACAATGAGCAGTTCTTC.

The chain joins TRBV18 to TRBJ1-1; perhaps TRBD1 as D (6 bases). The germline V and J ends were trimmed by 3 bases and 6 bases, with 11 bases remaining between them. The CDR3 contains 13 residues. Germline V gene lookup returns CDR1 KGHSH and CDR2 LQKENI. The CDR3 bases are TGTGCCAGCTCACCTGGCAGGGGATCTGAAGCTTTCTTT. Translated: CASSPGRGSEAFF. The full variable domain, with the rest looked up from reference TRBV18 and TRBJ1-1, is NAGVMQNPRHLVRRRGQEARLRCSPMKGHSHVYWYRQLPEEGLKFMVYLQKENIIDESGMPKERFSAEFPKEGPSILRIQQVVRGDSAAYFCASSPGRGSEAFFGQGTRLTVV.

The table lists this clone with a count of one. This sequence joins TRBV7-2 and TRBJ2-3, with 12 bases lining up with TRBD2. The CDR3 has 16 amino acids. Germline V gene data show CDR1 as SGHTA and CDR2 as FQGNSA. V lost 5 bases and J lost 6; bases outside the gene matches: 9. The CDR3 is CASSPRLAGEGDTQYF. The CDR3 bases are TGTGCCAGCAGCCCCCGACTAGCGGGAGAAGGTGATACGCAGTATTTT.

This chain uses TRBV5-1 with TRBJ2-1, with TRBD2 matching over 7 bases. Per the germline V gene, CDR1 is SGHRS and CDR2 is YFSETQ. The V gene end was trimmed by 0 bases and the J gene end by 3 bases; junction bases not matched to a gene: 3. This CDR3 comprises 15 residues. The CDR3 sequence is CASSLGDYFYNEQFF. The CDR3 bases are TGCGCCAGCAGCTTGGGGGACTATTTCTACAATGAGCAGTTCTTC.

The J gene is TRBJ1-1, the V gene TRBV18; 8 bases match TRBD1. J gave up 1 base and V 1 base, and 2 bases lay outside the gene matches. This CDR3 is built from 15 residues. CDR1 and CDR2 from the germline V gene are KGHSH and LQKENI. CDR3 protein: CASSPLGQGNTEAFF. CDR3 coding DNA: TGTGCCAGCTCACCACTAGGACAGGGGAACACTGAAGCTTTCTTT.

Of note for this clone: Relative to the germline gene, one junction end is altered; a read error may explain this. This chain joins TRBV7-7 and TRBJ2-5, with D tentatively TRBD2 (7 bases). The germline gives CDR1 SSHAT, CDR2 FNYEAQ (reference sequence). CDR3 length: 14 amino acids. The CDR3 sequence: CASSLVGGLETQYF. Written as DNA, the CDR3 is TGTGCTAGCAGCTTAGTGGGGGGGCTCGAGACCCAGTACTTC.

As concerns this clone: This sample includes further DNA sequences coding for the same CDR3. This chain uses TRBV12-3 or TRBV12-4 with TRBJ2-7; 10 bases agree with TRBD1. The trim removed 6 bases at V and 1 base at J, leaving 0 bases unmatched. The CDR3 is 13 residues long. CDR3 sequence reads: CASRGQGSYEQYF. In nucleotides, the CDR3 is TGTGCCAGCAGGGGACAGGGGTCCTACGAGCAGTACTTC.

This chain's CDR3 is CASSGQANTGELFF. The CDR3 coding sequence is TGTGCCAGCAGTGGACAGGCGAACACCGGGGAGCTGTTTTTT. The chain uses TRBV25-1 and TRBJ2-2; tentative D call: TRBD1 (6 bases). The CDR3 loop spans 14 amino acids. The germline CDR1 and CDR2 sequences are MGHDK and SYGVNS. The V and J ends lost 4 bases and 0 bases respectively, with 6 bases between them.

The V and J genes are TRBV6-5 and TRBJ2-7; weak D call: TRBD2 (6 bases). The V gene's germline CDR1 is MNHEY and CDR2 SVGAGI. The CDR3 covers 12 residues. Trimming removed 5 bases at V and 6 bases at J, with 11 bases between. The CDR3: CASSRPEGEQYF. CDR3 nucleotides: TGTGCCAGCAGTCGCCCGGAGGGCGAGCAGTACTTC.

This clone was found a few times. V is TRBV27 and J is TRBJ2-7; TRBD2 matches at 7 bases. The junction had 3 bases not matched to a gene; V was cut back by 4 bases and J by 0 bases. The CDR3 has 14 amino acids. Germline lookup yields CDR1 MNHEY and CDR2 SMNVEV (reference sequence). Here the CDR3 DNA reads TGTGCCAGCAGTTACGGGACTACCTCCTACGAGCAGTACTTC. It codes for CASSYGTTSYEQYF.

The chain links TRBV6-6 to TRBJ1-5; 9 bases match TRBD1. The germline V gene encodes CDR1 MNHNY and CDR2 SVGAGI (reference sequence). The CDR3 loop spans 16 amino acids. The V and J ends lost 6 bases and 6 bases, in that order; junction bases with no gene match: 12. The DNA for the CDR3 is TGTGCCAGCAGCCCAAGACAGGGGGGACGTCGTCAGCCCCAGCATTTT. Translated, it gives CASSPRQGGRRQPQHF.

V usage is TRBV5-1 and J usage is TRBJ1-1, with D unclear. There are 14 residues in the CDR3. Trimming stripped 4 bases from V and 4 bases from J, with 14 bases between. Germline lookup yields CDR1 SGHRS and CDR2 YFSETQ. The CDR3 here is CASSPGGSVTEAFF. CDR3 bases: TGCGCCAGCAGCCCGGGAGGCAGTGTCACTGAAGCTTTCTTT.